The present TCR beta chain was sequenced within a study of cytomegalovirus exposure and HLA in healthy donors (TCRdb year 2017). Regarding the complete study: An earlier analysis of around 600 of the donors reported about 290 Gb of sequence data and roughly 110 million unique TCR beta sequences from approximately 180 million T cells. The study combined high-throughput TCR immunosequencing, statistical association of individual TCRs with disease status, and machine learning to predict cytomegalovirus infection status. Alongside the repertoire data, information on donor age, sex, ethnicity and CMV serostatus was compiled. In addition to the first cohort of 500 to 850 subjects, a separate validation cohort of under 150 different subjects was used. The study aimed to test whether signatures of past pathogen exposure could be identified by cataloging public T cell receptors. HLA typing included class I and class II loci at four-digit resolution. Typing coverage differed by locus: A, B, C, DRB1 and DQB1 were typed in roughly 620-630 donors, DQA1 in about 500, DPA1 in 600 to 610, and DPB1 in 400 to 480. A later genetic analysis used genome-wide SNP genotypes for about 65% of the roughly 700 donors, treating that subset as a discovery cohort. To decide whether each TCR beta V gene segment behaved as functional or pseudogenic, an earlier analysis of 587 of the donors relied on high-throughput TCR beta sequencing. Among the roughly 390 genotyped donors, 81% belonged to the genetic ancestry cluster associated with self-reported Caucasian donors. On average, over 200,000 unique TCR beta nucleotide sequences were sequenced per donor among some 430 genotyped donors of the cohort, with 15% to 20% of those sequences being non-productive. Every repertoire in the discovery cohort had been generated on one and the same sequencing platform. In the later analysis, no new phenotypic data were used to find candidate immune exposures; instead, reliance was placed on TCR beta sequences and their occurrence across donors. A later analysis re-examined previously published TCR beta repertoires from around 670 donors and added high-resolution HLA genotyping to investigate patterns of TCR occurrence. The study used immunosequencing to profile the T cell repertoires of under 700 subjects and linked those repertoires to cytomegalovirus serostatus. Because of strong linkage in the cohort, roughly five DR-DQ haplotypes were treated as single units for association and clustering. Roughly 300 gigabases of sequencing data and 91 million or so unique TCR sequences made up an early release that covered some 640 HLA-typed donors.

A distance of 8 bases separates the germline ends of V and J, which lose 8 bases and 1 base respectively. Inclusive of the bounding cysteine and phenylalanine, the CDR3 is 11 residues long. Just CDR3 DNA is preserved here, 33 bases in frame from base 1. As encoded in the germline V gene, CDR1 is SQVTM while CDR2 is ANQGSEA. As concerns this clone: Its binding antigen is unknown.

The cohort was made up of roughly 670 healthy bone marrow donors. At the time of sampling, every cohort member was nominally healthy, though immune exposures that went unrecorded were likely present. The donor was CMV seronegative and belonged to the group of 350 or so seronegative cohort members. A peripheral blood sample was collected from each donor, and TCR beta sequencing was performed on peripheral blood mononuclear cells. The Qiagen DNeasy Blood Extraction Kit was used to extract genomic DNA from the blood cell samples. Overall results and qualifications from the work: Presence/absence analyses assumed roughly uniform sequencing depth across donors, an assumption that may not hold. A later analysis associated roughly 17,000 TCR beta sequences with specific HLA alleles at a false discovery rate of 0.05. Correlated functional status among segregating V segments might reflect linkage disequilibrium, but an unknown experimental factor could not be ruled out. Several of the top co-occurrence clusters appeared to be linked to parvovirus B19, influenza, CMV and Epstein-Barr virus, according to a later analysis. A cluster of highly shared sequence variants was judged likely to be a technical artifact of the sequencing pipeline. The study gave a list of about 150 TCR beta chains associated with cytomegalovirus. A later genetic analysis reported fewer N-insertions in productive TCRs among donors in an Asian-associated ancestry cluster than the roughly 620-donor mean. This cohort had only TCR beta chains sequenced, and the lack of alpha or paired-chain data limited which features could be detected. According to a later analysis, most CMV-associated TCR beta chains appeared to be HLA-restricted, and the HLA associations seemed to be driven largely by CMV exposure. In a later analysis, HLA-associated TCR beta chains showed more clonal expansion and lower generation probabilities than non-associated chains that were equally common. Three of the identified cytomegalovirus-associated TCR beta chains were confirmed in vitro to be specific for cytomegalovirus antigens. The 87-base-pair reads could not distinguish some IMGT-functional V segments, including TRBV6-2 and TRBV6-3, so those segments were excluded. When HLA alleles, especially DR and DQ, strongly co-occurred, TCR associations were difficult to assign to individual alleles. Because counts were too low, 15 or so rarely observed V segments, including chromosome 9 orphons, were excluded from the earlier analysis of 500 to 700 of the donors. It was suggested by the authors that the approach could potentially be generalized to other disease states and immunological phenotypes. Because HLA typing was missing for some donors at each locus, association tests included only the typed subset. An association between a missense DCLRE1C variant and V-gene and J-gene trimming of TCR beta chains was found in a later genetic analysis and replicated in an independent cohort. The classifier was reported to diagnose cytomegalovirus status with high specificity and sensitivity in both the original cohort and the validation cohort. In an earlier analysis of some 500 of the donors, most TCR beta V segments appeared in productive rearrangements about 87% or about 30% of the time, broadly matching IMGT annotations. In a later analysis, TCR association rates were found to vary across HLA loci, with the most associated TCRs seen for DRB1 alleles and the fewest for HLA-C alleles. The only immune exposure information available for the cohort was CMV serostatus. Most TCR sequences were seen in very few donors, while some public TCRs were found in many individuals. A further reported finding was that TCR beta sequences accurately predicted the HLA-A and HLA-B alleles for most subjects in the first cohort.

The library was built by means of the immunoSEQ multiplex PCR assay. The multiplex PCR relied on a mix of 60 forward primers for TCR Vbeta segments and 13 reverse primers for TCR Jbeta segments. The CDR3 region of rearranged TCR beta genes was amplified from genomic DNA with a multiplex PCR assay. Amplified TCR beta libraries were sequenced as 87-base-pair reads on the Illumina HiSeq System. On the study's bioinformatics: In a later analysis, some 80 million unique TCR beta chains were counted across the approximately 640 repertoires, and some 10 million of these chains were shared by at least two donors. To remove PCR and sequencing errors, raw reads were error-corrected and collapsed into unique sequences using a nearest-neighbor algorithm that merged closely related sequences. Alignment of CDR3 sequences to IMGT reference sequences was used to assign V, D and J gene segments. For a sequence to be retained, a match of at least six nucleotides to both a V gene segment and a J gene segment was required. A rearrangement was called productive if the CDR3 had no stop codons and remained in frame with V and J, and every other rearrangement was called non-productive. Following IMGT convention, CDR3 was defined as the stretch from the second conserved V-encoded cysteine up to the conserved J-encoded phenylalanine. The earlier analysis of roughly 590 of the donors excluded any sequence lacking an unambiguous match to a single V gene segment. In an earlier analysis of approximately 590 of the donors, a V segment was called functional when productive rearrangements were above 56.7%, and segregating when the standard deviation between donors exceeded 5%. A statistical classification framework was built to diagnose cytomegalovirus status from the catalog of TCR beta chain sequences. A later analysis assigned V and J genes by comparing TCR nucleotide sequences with IMGT/GENE-DB human TR gene sequences. The TCRdist pipeline was used in a later analysis to assign CDR3 sequences and most-parsimonious VDJ recombination scenarios. In a later analysis, each TCR beta chain was defined by its CDR3 amino acid sequence together with its V-gene family, and reads without a unique V-gene family were excluded. In a later analysis, approximately 590 highly shared, low-generation-probability nucleotide sequences were removed to address suspected cross-contamination and a sequencing artifact. For each public chain, a later analysis derived a clonal expansion index from normalized ranks of inferred template counts within each repertoire. In a later analysis, generation probabilities were computed with a VDJ recombination model fitted to out-of-frame rearrangements, and the resulting probabilities were checked against IGoR. A later analysis scored TCR-TCR, TCR-HLA and TCR-CMV co-occurrence with hypergeometric tests, applying a repertoire-size bias correction to TCR pairs. A later analysis estimated false discovery rates by permuting HLA or CMV assignments 20 times. In a later analysis, co-occurring TCRs were grouped using DBSCAN, and TCRdist sequence similarity was added for clustering within HLA-allele-positive subsets. Repertoires with fewer than 30,000 or more than 120,000 public chains, plus five repertoires with anomalous nucleotide sharing, were excluded from co-occurrence clustering. Sourced from immuneACCESS, this table was stored by TCRdb with only in-frame sequences that have V and J called. A share of the clones is absent; for the studies checked, an unresolved V gene accounts for under half, and the remainder has no known explanation. That table is the source of V, J and clone size, and D and trimming were worked out from the DNA. This sample's clone table shows 150,000 to 200,000 clones. About 1.2% of the sample lies in the top ten.

The chain employs TRBV29-1 and TRBJ2-5; tentative D gene TRBD2, with 5 bases matching. Sequences were obtained from PBMCs. This TCR was sampled from a woman in her sixties or seventies in good health and CMV-seronegative. The CDR3 in this case is CSSAGQETQYF. The DNA is as follows: TGCAGCTCGGCGGGCCAAGAGACCCAGTACTTC.